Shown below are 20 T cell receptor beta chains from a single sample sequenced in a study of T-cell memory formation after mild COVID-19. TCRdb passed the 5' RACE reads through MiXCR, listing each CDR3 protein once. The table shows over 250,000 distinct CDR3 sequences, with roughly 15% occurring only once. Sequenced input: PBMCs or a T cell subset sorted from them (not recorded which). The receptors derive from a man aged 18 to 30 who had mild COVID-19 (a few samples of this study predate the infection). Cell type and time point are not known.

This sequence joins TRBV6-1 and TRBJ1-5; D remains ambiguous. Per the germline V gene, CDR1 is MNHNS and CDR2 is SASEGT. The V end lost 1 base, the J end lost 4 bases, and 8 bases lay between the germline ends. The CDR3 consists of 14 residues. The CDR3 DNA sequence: TGTGCCAGCAGTGAAGGATCCTTTAATCAGCCCCAGCATTTT. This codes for CASSEGSFNQPQHF.

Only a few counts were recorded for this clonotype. Here the CDR3 reads CASSTNRDTGELFF. The CDR3 nucleotides are TGTGCCAGCAGCACCAACAGGGACACCGGGGAGCTGTTTTTT. The chain combines TRBV7-8 with TRBJ2-2, with a weak D call TRBD1 (6 bases). Germline lookup yields CDR1 SGHVS and CDR2 FQNEAQ. The V and J ends lost 5 bases and 3 bases respectively, with 10 bases between them. There are 14 residues in the CDR3.

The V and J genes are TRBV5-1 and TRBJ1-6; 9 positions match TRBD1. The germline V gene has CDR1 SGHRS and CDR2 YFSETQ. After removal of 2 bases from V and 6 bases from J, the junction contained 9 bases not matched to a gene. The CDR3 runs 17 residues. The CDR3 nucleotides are TGCGCCAGCAGCTTCGTGTGGCGGACAGGGGTTAATTCACCCCTCCACTTT. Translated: CASSFVWRTGVNSPLHF.

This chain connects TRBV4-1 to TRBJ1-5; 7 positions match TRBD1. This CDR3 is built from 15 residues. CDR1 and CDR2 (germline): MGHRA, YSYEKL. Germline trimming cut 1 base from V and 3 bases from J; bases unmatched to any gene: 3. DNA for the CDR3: TGCGCCAGCAGCCAAGGGACAGGTTCCAATCAGCCCCAGCATTTT. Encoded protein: CASSQGTGSNQPQHF.

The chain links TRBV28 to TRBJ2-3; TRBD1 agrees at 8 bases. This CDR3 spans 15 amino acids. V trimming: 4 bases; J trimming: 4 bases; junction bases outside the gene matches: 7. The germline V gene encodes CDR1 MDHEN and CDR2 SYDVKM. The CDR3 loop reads CASSSAQGAPDTQYF. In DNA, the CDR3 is TGTGCCAGCAGTTCCGCGCAGGGGGCCCCAGATACGCAGTATTTT.

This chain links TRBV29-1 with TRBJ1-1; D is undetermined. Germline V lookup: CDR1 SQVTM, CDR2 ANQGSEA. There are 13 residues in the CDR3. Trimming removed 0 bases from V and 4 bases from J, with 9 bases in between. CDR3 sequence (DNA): TGCAGCGTTGAAGAAGTAAAGGGCACTGAAGCTTTCTTT. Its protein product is CSVEEVKGTEAFF.

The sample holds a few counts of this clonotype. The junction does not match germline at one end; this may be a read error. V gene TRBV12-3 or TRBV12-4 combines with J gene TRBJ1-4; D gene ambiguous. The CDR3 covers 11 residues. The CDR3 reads CSSRGWEKLFF. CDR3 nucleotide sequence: TGTTCCAGCAGAGGTTGGGAAAAACTGTTTTTT.

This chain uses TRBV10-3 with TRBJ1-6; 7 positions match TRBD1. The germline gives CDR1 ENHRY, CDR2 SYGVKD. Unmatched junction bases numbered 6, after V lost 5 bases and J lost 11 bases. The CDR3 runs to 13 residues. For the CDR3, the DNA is TGTGCCATCAGTACTGACAGGGCTGCACCCCTCCACTTT. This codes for CAISTDRAAPLHF.

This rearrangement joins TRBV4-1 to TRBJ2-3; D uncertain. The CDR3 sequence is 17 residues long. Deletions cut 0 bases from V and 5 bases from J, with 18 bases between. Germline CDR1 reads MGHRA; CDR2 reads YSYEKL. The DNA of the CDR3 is TGCGCCAGCAGCCAAGAGGCCAGTCTGCCCGGCCGAGATACGCAGTATTTT. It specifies CASSQEASLPGRDTQYF.

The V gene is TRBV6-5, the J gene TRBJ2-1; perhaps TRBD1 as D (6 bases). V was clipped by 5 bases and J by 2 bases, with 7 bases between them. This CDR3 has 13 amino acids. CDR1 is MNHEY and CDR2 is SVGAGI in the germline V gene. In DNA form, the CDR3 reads TGTGCCAGCAGTAGGGACACCTACAATGAGCAGTTCTTC. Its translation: CASSRDTYNEQFF.

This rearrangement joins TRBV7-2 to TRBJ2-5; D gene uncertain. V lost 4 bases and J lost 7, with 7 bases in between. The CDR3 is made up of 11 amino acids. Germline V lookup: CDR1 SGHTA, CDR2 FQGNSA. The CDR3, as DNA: TGTGCCAGCAGCTCCAAGGCGACCCAGTACTTC. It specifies CASSSKATQYF.

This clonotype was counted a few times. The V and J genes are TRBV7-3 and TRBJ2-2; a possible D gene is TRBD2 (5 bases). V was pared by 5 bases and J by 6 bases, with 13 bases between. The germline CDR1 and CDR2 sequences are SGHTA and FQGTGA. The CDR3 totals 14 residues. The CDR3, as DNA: TGTGCCAGCAGCCCGCGGACTCCCCCCGGGGAGCTGTTTTTT. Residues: CASSPRTPPGELFF.

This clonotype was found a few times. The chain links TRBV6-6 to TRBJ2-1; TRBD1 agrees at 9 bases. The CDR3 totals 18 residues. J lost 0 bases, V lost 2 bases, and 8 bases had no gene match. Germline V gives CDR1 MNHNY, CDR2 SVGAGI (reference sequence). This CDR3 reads CASSYGTGSLSSYNEQFF. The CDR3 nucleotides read TGTGCCAGCAGTTACGGGACAGGGTCCCTTAGCTCCTACAATGAGCAGTTCTTC.

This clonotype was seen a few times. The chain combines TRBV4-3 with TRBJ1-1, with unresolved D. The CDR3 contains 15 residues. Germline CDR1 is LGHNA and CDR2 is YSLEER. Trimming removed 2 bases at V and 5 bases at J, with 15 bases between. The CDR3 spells CASSQFSRGGTEAFF. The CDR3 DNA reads TGCGCCAGCAGCCAATTCTCCCGGGGAGGAACTGAAGCTTTCTTT.

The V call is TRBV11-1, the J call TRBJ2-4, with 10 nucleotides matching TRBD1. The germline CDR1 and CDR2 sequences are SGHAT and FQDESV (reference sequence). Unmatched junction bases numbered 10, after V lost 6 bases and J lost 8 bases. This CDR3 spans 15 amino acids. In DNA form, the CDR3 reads TGTGCCAGCAGACGACAGGGGGCGAATGAAGACATTCAGTACTTC. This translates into CASRRQGANEDIQYF.

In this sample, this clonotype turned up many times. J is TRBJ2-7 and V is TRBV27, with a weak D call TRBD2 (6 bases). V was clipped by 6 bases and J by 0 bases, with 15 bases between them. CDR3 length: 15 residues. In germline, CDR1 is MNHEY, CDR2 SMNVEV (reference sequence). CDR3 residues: CASRAKGLSSYEQYV. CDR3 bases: TGTGCCAGCAGGGCCAAGGGACTGAGCTCCTACGAGCAGTACGTC.

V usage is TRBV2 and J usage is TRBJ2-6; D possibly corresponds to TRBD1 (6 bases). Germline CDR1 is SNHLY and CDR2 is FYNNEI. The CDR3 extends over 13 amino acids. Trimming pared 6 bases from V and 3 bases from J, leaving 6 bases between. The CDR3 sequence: CASRTGGANVLTF. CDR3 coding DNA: TGTGCCAGCAGGACAGGTGGGGCCAACGTCCTGACTTTC.

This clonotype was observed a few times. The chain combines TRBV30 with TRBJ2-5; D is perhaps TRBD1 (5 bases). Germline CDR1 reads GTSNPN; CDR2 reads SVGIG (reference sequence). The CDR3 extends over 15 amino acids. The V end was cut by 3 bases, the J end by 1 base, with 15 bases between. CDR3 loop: CAWSLGVGPQETQYF. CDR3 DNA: TGTGCCTGGAGCCTTGGGGTGGGGCCCCAAGAGACCCAGTACTTC.

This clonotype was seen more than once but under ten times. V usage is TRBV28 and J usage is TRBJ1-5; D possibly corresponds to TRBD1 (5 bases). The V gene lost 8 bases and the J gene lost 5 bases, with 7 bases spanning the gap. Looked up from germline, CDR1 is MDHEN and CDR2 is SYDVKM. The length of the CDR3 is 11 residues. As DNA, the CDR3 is TGTGCCAGCGGGACGGATCAGCCCCAGCATTTT. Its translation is CASGTDQPQHF.

The chain's CDR3 is CASSQPTGRRNGYTF. In nucleotides, the CDR3 is TGCGCCAGCAGCCAACCCACAGGGAGGCGGAATGGCTACACCTTC. The J gene is TRBJ1-2, the V gene TRBV4-1; weak D call: TRBD1 (6 bases). V lost 2 bases, J lost 6 bases, and 16 bases lay in between. CDR1 and CDR2 from the germline V gene are MGHRA and YSYEKL. CDR3 length: 15 residues.